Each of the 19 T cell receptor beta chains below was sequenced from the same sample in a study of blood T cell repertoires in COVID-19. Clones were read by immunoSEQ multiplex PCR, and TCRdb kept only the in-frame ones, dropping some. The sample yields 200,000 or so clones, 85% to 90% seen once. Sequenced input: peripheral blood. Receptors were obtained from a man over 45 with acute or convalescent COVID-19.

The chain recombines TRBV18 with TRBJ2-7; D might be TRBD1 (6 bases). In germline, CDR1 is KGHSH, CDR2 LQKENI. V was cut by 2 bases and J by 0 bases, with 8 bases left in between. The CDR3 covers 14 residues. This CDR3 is CASSPGQSSYEQYF. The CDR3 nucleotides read TGTGCCAGCTCACCAGGACAGAGCTCCTACGAGCAGTACTTC.

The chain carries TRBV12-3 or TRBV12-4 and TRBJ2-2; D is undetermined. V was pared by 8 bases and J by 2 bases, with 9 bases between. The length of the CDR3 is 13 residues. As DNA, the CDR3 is TGTGCCAGCCACGGTCGCAACACCGGGGAGCTGTTTTTT. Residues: CASHGRNTGELFF.

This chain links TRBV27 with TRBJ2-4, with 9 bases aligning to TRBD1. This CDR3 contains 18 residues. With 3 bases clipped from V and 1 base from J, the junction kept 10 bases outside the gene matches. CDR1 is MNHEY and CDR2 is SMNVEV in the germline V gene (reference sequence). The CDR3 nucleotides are TGTGCCAGCAGTTTTTCGGGACAGGGCCCACCGGCCAAAAACATTCAGTACTTC. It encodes CASSFSGQGPPAKNIQYF.

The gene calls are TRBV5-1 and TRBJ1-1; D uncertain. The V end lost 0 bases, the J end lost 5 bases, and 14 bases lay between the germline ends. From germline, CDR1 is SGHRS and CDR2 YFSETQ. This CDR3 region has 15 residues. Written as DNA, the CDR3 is TGCGCCAGCAGCTTGGCGCTGGTTAGCACTACTGAAGCTTTCTTT. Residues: CASSLALVSTTEAFF.

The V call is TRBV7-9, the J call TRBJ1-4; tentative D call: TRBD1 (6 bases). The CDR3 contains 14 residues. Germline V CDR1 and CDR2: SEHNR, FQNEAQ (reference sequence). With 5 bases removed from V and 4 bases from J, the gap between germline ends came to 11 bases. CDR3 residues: CASSPRTDNEKLFF. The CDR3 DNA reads TGTGCCAGCAGCCCAAGGACAGATAATGAAAAACTGTTTTTT. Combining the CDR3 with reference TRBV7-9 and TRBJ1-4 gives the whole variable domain DTGVSQNPRHKITKRGQNVTFRCDPISEHNRLYWYRQTLGQGPEFLTYFQNEAQLEKSRLLSDRFSAERPKGSFSTLEIQRTEQGDSAMYLCASSPRTDNEKLFFGSGTQLSVL.

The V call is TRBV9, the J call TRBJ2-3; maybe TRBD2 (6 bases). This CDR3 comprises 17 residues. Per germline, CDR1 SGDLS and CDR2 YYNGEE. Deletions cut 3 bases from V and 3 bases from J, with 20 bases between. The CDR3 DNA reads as TGTGCCAGCAGCGCCCCCCTAGGAGGGACGGTGACAGATACGCAGTATTTT. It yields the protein CASSAPLGGTVTDTQYF. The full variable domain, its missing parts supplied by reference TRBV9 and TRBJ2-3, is DSGVTQTPKHLITATGQRVTLRCSPRSGDLSVYWYQQSLDQGLQFLIQYYNGEERAKGNILERFSAQQFPDLHSELNLSSLELGDSALYFCASSAPLGGTVTDTQYFGPGTRLTVL.

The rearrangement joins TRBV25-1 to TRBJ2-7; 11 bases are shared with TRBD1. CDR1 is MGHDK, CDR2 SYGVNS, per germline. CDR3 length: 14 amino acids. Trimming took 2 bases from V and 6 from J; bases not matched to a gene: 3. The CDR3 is CASSEVGTGGEQYF. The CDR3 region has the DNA TGTGCCAGCAGTGAAGTCGGGACAGGGGGCGAGCAGTACTTC.

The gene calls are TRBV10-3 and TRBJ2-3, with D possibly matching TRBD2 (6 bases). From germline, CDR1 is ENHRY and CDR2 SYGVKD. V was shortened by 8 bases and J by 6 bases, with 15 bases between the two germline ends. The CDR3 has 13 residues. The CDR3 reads CAIALGGGDTQYF. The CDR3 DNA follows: TGTGCCATCGCCCTCGGGGGAGGTGATACGCAGTATTTT.

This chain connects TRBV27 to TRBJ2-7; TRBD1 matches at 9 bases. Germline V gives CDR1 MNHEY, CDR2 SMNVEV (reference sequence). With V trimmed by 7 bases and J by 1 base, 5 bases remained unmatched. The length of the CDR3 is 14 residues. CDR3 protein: CASMEQGASYEQYF. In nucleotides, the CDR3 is TGTGCCAGCATGGAACAGGGGGCATCCTACGAGCAGTACTTC.

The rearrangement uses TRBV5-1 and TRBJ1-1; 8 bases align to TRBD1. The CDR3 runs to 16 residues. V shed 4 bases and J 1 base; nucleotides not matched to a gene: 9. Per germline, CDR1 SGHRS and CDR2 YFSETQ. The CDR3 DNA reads TGCGCCAGCAGCCCCGACAGGGGCGGACAGAACACTGAAGCTTTCTTT. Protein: CASSPDRGGQNTEAFF.

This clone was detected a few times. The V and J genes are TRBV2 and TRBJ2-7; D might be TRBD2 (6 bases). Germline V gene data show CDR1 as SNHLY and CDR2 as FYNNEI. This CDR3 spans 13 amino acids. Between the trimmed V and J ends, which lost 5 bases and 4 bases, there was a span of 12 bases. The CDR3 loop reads CASSLPGSYEQYF. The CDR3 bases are TGTGCCAGCAGTCTCCCCGGGAGTTACGAGCAGTACTTC.

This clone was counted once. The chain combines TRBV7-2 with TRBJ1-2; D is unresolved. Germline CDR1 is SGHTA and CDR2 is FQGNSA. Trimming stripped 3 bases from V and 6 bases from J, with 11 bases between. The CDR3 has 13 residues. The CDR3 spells CASSFPSRDGYTF. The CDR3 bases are TGTGCCAGCAGCTTCCCCTCACGGGATGGCTACACCTTC.

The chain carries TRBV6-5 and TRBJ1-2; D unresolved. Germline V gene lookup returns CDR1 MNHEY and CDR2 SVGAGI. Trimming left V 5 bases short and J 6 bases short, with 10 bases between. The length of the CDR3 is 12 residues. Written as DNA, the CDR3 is TGTGCCAGCAGTCACTATACAAATGGCTACACCTTC. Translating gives CASSHYTNGYTF.

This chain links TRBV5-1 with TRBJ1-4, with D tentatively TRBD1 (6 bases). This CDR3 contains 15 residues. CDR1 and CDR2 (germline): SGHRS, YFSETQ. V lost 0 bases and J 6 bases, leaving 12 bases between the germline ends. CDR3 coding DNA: TGCGCCAGCAGCTTGGGGGCGGGGGCAGATGAAAAACTGTTTTTT. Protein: CASSLGAGADEKLFF.

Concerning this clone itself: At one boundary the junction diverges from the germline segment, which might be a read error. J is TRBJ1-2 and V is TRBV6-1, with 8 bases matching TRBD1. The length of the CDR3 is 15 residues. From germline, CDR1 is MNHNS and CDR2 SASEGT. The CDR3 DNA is TGTGCCAGCAGGGAAGACAGGGGAGCTAACTATGGCTACACCTTC. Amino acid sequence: CASREDRGANYGYTF.

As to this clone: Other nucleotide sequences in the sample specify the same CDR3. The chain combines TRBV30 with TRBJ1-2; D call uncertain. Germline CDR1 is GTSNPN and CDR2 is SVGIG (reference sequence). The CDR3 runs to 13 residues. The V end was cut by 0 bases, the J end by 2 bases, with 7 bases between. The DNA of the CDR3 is TGTGCCTGGAGTGTACTCAGGAACTATGGCTACACCTTC. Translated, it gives CAWSVLRNYGYTF.

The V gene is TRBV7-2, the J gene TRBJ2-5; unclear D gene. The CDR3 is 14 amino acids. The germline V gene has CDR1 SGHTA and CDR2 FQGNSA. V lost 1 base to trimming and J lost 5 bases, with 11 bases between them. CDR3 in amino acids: CASSLVAVRETQYF. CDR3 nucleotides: TGTGCCAGCAGCTTAGTGGCAGTGAGGGAGACCCAGTACTTC.

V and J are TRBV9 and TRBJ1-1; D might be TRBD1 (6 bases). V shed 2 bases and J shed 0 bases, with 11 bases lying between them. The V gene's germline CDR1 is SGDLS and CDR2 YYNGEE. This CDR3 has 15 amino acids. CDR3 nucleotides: TGTGCCAGCAGCGTGGAGGACAGCTTGAACACTGAAGCTTTCTTT. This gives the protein CASSVEDSLNTEAFF.

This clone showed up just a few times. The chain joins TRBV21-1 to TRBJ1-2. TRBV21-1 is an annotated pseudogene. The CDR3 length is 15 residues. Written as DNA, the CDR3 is TGTGCCAGCAGCAAAGATGTTGAGGGATCCTATGGCTACACCTTC. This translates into CASSKDVEGSYGYTF.